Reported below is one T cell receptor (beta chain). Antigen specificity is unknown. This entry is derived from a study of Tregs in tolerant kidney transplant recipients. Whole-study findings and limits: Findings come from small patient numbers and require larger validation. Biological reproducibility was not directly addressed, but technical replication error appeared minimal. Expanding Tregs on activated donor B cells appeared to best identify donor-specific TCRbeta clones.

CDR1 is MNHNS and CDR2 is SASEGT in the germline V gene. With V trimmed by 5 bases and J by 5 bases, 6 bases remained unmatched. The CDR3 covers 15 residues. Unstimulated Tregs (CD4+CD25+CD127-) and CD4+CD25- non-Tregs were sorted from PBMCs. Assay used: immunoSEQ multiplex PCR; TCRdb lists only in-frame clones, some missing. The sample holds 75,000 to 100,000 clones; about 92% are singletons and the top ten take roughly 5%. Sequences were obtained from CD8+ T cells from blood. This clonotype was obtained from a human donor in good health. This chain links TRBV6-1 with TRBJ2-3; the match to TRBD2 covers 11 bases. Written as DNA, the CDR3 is TGTGCCAGCAGTCAACTAGCGGGAGAGGTAGATACGCAGTATTTT. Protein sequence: CASSQLAGEVDTQYF.